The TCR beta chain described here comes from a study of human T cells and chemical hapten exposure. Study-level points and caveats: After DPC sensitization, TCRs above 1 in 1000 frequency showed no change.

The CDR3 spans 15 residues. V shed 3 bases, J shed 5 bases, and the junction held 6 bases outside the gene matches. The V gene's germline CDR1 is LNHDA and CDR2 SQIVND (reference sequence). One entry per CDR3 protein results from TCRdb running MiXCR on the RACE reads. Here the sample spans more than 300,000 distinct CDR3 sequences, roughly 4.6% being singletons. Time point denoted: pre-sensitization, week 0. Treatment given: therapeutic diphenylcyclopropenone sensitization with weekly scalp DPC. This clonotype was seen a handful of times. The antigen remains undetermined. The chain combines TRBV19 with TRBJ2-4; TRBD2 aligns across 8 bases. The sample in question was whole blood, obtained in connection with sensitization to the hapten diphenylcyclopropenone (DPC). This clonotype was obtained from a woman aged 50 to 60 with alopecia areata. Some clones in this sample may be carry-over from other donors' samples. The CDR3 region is CASSMGTRSENIQYF. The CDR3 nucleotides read TGTGCCAGTAGTATGGGGACTAGATCCGAAAACATTCAGTACTTC.